This is a list of T cell receptor beta chains from one sample in a study of shared T cell receptors in the human thymus. Sequenced by immunoSEQ multiplex PCR; TCRdb stores in-frame clones only, minus some. The repertoire holds under 850,000 clones, with approximately 88% as singletons. These same records also appear under a second study, on human thymus T cells.

Specimen: thymocytes. Receptors originate from a boy under two years old with a congenital heart defect. Each CDR3 is given with its conserved first and last residue. Each record gives: V gene, J gene, clone size, CDR3 protein. Where a row states a size, it is once, few, many or the class of an expanded clone; other rows omit it.

TRBV7-4	TRBJ1-4	NA	CASSPPDRAEKLFF
TRBV27	TRBJ2-2	NA	CASRRWAGGTGELFF
TRBV2	TRBJ2-5	NA	CASSVSGPQRAGSATQYF
TRBV6-5	TRBJ1-1	NA	CASSYRGSDTEAFF
TRBV4-3	TRBJ2-3	NA	CASSQASGTADTQYF
TRBV2	TRBJ2-5	NA	CASSDRRDRGQETQYF
TRBV7-2	TRBJ1-5	NA	CASSSDRARQPQHF
TRBV7-2	TRBJ2-7	NA	CASSLRDRGNEQYF
TRBV4-2	TRBJ2-5	NA	CASSQGPLEDRVEETQYF
TRBV4-3	TRBJ2-7	NA	CASSSRISAVDEQYF
TRBV5-4	TRBJ2-7	NA	CASSWGLAGGTEGYEQYF
TRBV28	TRBJ2-7	NA	CASSFWSSGRLAYEQYF
TRBV11-2	TRBJ2-1	NA	CASSLDQGVSGGYNEQFF
TRBV18	TRBJ2-7	few	CASSRLSYEQYF
TRBV7-9	TRBJ2-7	NA	CASTLGGDRYYEQYF
TRBV27	TRBJ1-4	NA	CASSLGGGLGGKLFF
TRBV18	TRBJ2-7	once	CASSPGTGGMHEQYF
TRBV30	NA	NA	CAWSLSDRGPRYEQYF
TRBV4-1	TRBJ1-2	NA	CASSRRGGYTF
TRBV13	TRBJ2-2	NA	CASSLGANTGELFF
TRBV5-1	NA	once	CASSPAQGAREQYF
TRBV5-4	TRBJ2-3	NA	CASSADGYTGRQDTQYF
TRBV28	TRBJ1-2	NA	CATSRGANYGYTF
TRBV20-1	TRBJ1-1	NA	CSARGTGEAFF
TRBV11-2	TRBJ2-7	NA	CASSRGRQGGYEQYF